This TCR beta chain stems from a study of blood T cell repertoires in COVID-19. The table came from immunoSEQ multiplex PCR; TCRdb's copy has only in-frame clones and leaves some out. The table includes around 70,000 clones, approximately 80% detected once. Germline V gene lookup returns CDR1 MNHEY and CDR2 SVGAGI. The CDR3 spans 13 residues. V lost 9 bases and J lost 6; bases outside the gene matches: 8. The genes are TRBV6-5 and TRBJ2-7; TRBD1 agrees at 10 bases. The sequence came from a woman aged 60 to 75 with acute or convalescent COVID-19. Sequenced: peripheral blood. The CDR3 DNA sequence: TGTGCCAGTGGTCGGGACAGGGGATCCGAGCAGTACTTC. Amino acids: CASGRDRGSEQYF.